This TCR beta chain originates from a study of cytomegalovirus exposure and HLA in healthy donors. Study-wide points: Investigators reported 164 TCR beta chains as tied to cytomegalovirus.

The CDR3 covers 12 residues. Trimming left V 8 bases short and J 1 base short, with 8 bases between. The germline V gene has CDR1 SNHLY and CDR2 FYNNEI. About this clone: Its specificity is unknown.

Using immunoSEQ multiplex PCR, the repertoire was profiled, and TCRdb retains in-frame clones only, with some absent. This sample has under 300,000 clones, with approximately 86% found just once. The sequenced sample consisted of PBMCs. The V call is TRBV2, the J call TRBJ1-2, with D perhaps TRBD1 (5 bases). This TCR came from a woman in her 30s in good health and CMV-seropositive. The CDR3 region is CASWRGNYGYTF. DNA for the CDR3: TGTGCCAGCTGGAGGGGTAACTATGGCTACACCTTC.